This T cell receptor (beta chain) appears in the sequencing data of a study of blood T cell repertoires in COVID-19. Looking at the study overall: The origin of the acute and convalescent COVID-19 samples was the United States, Italy and Spain. PBMCs, B-cell-depleted T cells, or T cells were the source of the cDNA or gDNA that made up the material.

Profiling relied on immunoSEQ multiplex PCR, and the TCRdb table lists in-frame clones only, not all of them. The sample consists of 140,000 to 150,000 clones, 75% to 85% of them appearing once. Germline V gene lookup returns CDR1 MGHRA and CDR2 YSYEKL. The ends were cut back, 3 bases at V and 4 bases at J, with 11 bases in the middle. CDR3 length: 14 amino acids. The source is a man in his sixties with acute or convalescent COVID-19. V usage is TRBV4-1 and J usage is TRBJ2-3; D is unresolved. Sequencing was carried out using peripheral blood. The CDR3 bases are TGCGCCAGCAGCCAGGGCAGGTCGCCAGATACGCAGTATTTT. Its translation is CASSQGRSPDTQYF.